This is a list of T cell receptor beta chains from one sample in a study of blood T cell repertoires in COVID-19. The data were produced by immunoSEQ multiplex PCR, yet TCRdb's version contains in-frame clones alone and is incomplete. The sample records around 110,000 clones, about 91% being singletons. The sequencing sample was made of peripheral blood. The receptors here all came from a man aged 45-65 years with active or convalescent COVID-19. Each CDR3 is given without its conserved first and last residue. The size of a clone is reported for some rows only, either as once, few or many, or as a class for expanded clones.

V gene	clone size	J gene	CDR3 protein
TRBV11-2	NA	TRBJ2-7	ASSPGPGQAYEQY
TRBV18	NA	TRBJ2-1	ASSPLTGGVSYNEQF
TRBV19	NA	TRBJ2-3	ASRRGRMTDTQY
TRBV4-2	NA	TRBJ2-7	ASSQAGVSYEQY
TRBV3-1/TRBV3-2	NA	TRBJ2-5	ASSQGDRVEETQY
TRBV27	NA	TRBJ2-7	ASSFLADSSYEQY
TRBV6-5	NA	TRBJ2-5	ASSPQGVRETQY
TRBV28	NA	TRBJ1-5	ASSLWRDRGSNQPQH
TRBV9	NA	TRBJ2-3	ASSVVGQWPDTQY
TRBV24-1	NA	TRBJ2-3	ATSADRGGTDTQY
TRBV6-5	NA	TRBJ2-2	ASSSLVVVETGELF
TRBV5-1	NA	TRBJ2-7	ASSLGPRSSYEQY
TRBV28	once	TRBJ1-2	ASSLGGQGSYGYT
TRBV10-1	NA	TRBJ2-7	ASSENSGGYEQY
TRBV15	NA	TRBJ2-6	ATSRDLGGSGANVLT
TRBV27	NA	TRBJ1-1	ASSLSGGVTEAF
TRBV5-1	NA	TRBJ2-1	ASSWDSNEQF
TRBV6-6	NA	TRBJ2-2	ASSFDQGANTGELF
TRBV19	NA	TRBJ1-1	ASSPLWAGVTEAF
TRBV19	NA	TRBJ2-1	ASIPRGAGQQF
TRBV6-5	once	TRBJ2-3	ASSYPSGFREDTQY
TRBV5-1	NA	TRBJ2-7	ASSLSGGVKRGSYEQY
TRBV27	NA	TRBJ1-3	ASSLVGGFGNTIY
TRBV5-5	NA	TRBJ1-2	ASSRSQGSGGYT
TRBV5-1	NA	TRBJ2-7	ASSLGLENYEQY
TRBV24-1	NA	TRBJ2-2	ATSDPSGGNTGELF
TRBV5-1	once	TRBJ1-4	ASSLPGENEKLF